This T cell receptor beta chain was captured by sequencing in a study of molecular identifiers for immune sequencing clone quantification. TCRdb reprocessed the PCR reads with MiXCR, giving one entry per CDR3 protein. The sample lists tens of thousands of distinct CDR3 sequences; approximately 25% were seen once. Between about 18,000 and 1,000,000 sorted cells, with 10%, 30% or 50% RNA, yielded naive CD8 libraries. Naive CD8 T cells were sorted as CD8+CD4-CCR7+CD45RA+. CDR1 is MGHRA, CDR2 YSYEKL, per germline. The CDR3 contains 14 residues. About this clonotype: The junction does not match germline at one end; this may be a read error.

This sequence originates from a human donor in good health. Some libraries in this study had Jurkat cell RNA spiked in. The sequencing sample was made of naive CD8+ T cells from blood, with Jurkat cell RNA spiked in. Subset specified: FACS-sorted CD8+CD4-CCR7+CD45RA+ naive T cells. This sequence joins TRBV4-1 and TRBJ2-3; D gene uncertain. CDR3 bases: TGCGCCAACAGCCAAGATGGGGTCACAGATACGCAGTATTTT. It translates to CANSQDGVTDTQYF.